What follows is one T cell receptor (beta chain) and its context. Its antigen is unknown. cDNA synthesis used the whole RNA isolate, giving expressed TCRB sequences. Using immunoSEQ multiplex PCR, the repertoire was profiled, and TCRdb retains in-frame clones only, with some absent. The data show 65,000 to 85,000 clones, roughly 50% seen once. These data come from a study of beta chain features in type 1 diabetes. Study results and caveats: Cells with high TCR expression could be over-represented by cDNA sequencing. Patients with type 1 diabetes carried fewer insertions and had more deletions at their VDJ junctions. Among all four CD4+ subsets, Type 1 diabetes patients had TCRB CDR3s that were moderately but significantly shorter.

The CDR3 spans 15 residues. Trimming left V 2 bases short and J 8 bases short, with 17 bases between. CDR1 is SGDLS, CDR2 YYNGEE, per germline. This sequence was found in a man aged 30 to 45 with type 1 diabetes. V is TRBV9 and J is TRBJ2-1; D may be TRBD2 (7 bases). The sequenced material came from central memory CD4+ T cells from blood. CDR3 DNA: TGTGCCAGCAGCGTCCGGTGGGGGGGCCTCGATGAGCAGTTCTTC. Translation: CASSVRWGGLDEQFF. Filled out from reference TRBV9 and TRBJ2-1, the complete variable domain reads DSGVTQTPKHLITATGQRVTLRCSPRSGDLSVYWYQQSLDQGLQFLIQYYNGEERAKGNILERFSAQQFPDLHSELNLSSLELGDSALYFCASSVRWGGLDEQFFGPGTRLTVL.